These 9 T cell receptor beta chains share one sample of origin, sequenced in a study of blood T cell repertoires in COVID-19. Profiling relied on immunoSEQ multiplex PCR, and the TCRdb table lists in-frame clones only, not all of them. This sample carries around 69,000 clones, 65% to 90% of them seen once, and the ten largest clones take roughly 24%. Sequencing was carried out using peripheral blood. These receptors were taken from a man aged 50 to 60 with acute or convalescent COVID-19.

The chain uses TRBV19 and TRBJ2-2, with 7 nucleotides matching TRBD1. V gave up 5 bases and J gave up 3 bases; unmatched junction bases: 3. The CDR3 totals 14 residues. Per the germline V gene, CDR1 is LNHDA and CDR2 is SQIVND (reference sequence). This CDR3 reads CASSPGQYTGELFF. CDR3 sequence (DNA): TGTGCCAGTAGTCCGGGACAGTACACCGGGGAGCTGTTTTTT.

V gene TRBV7-9 combines with J gene TRBJ1-2; possibly TRBD1 for D (5 bases). The V gene lost 5 bases and the J gene lost 6 bases, with 16 bases spanning the gap. The CDR3 has 14 amino acids. The germline gives CDR1 SEHNR, CDR2 FQNEAQ (reference sequence). CDR3 region: CASSVSGGSDGYTF. The CDR3 region has the DNA TGTGCCAGCAGCGTGTCCGGGGGTTCGGATGGCTACACCTTC.

The rearrangement links TRBV5-1 to TRBJ2-5, with 9 bases matching TRBD1. Germline V gene data show CDR1 as SGHRS and CDR2 as YFSETQ. The ends lost 4 bases at V and 5 bases at J; junction bases unmatched: 12. The CDR3 is 16 residues long. This CDR3 reads CASSREGTGGGETQYF. CDR3 nucleotides: TGCGCCAGCAGCCGAGAGGGCACAGGGGGCGGGGAGACCCAGTACTTC.

This chain links TRBV3-1 (or the pseudogene TRBV3-2) with TRBJ2-3; D is perhaps TRBD2 (6 bases). Germline V gene data show CDR1 as LGHDT and CDR2 as YNNKEL (reference sequence). V gave up 1 base and J gave up 6 bases, with 14 bases separating them. This CDR3 is 15 amino acids long. As DNA, the CDR3 is TGTGCCAGCAGCCAAGGGGCCGTGGAGGGGGATACGCAGTATTTT. Its protein is CASSQGAVEGDTQYF.

The CDR3 bases are TGTGCCAGCAGCTTAGTAGGACTAGCGGAGCAGTTCTTC. This encodes CASSLVGLAEQFF. The chain has TRBV13 and TRBJ2-1, with 9 bases aligning to TRBD2. The V gene's germline CDR1 is PRHDT and CDR2 FYEKMQ (reference sequence). V trimming: 1 base; J trimming: 10 bases; junction bases outside the gene matches: 2. There are 13 residues in the CDR3.

Notes on this clone: This same CDR3 is encoded by further DNA sequences in the sample. The chain recombines TRBV19 with TRBJ2-1; maybe TRBD1 (5 bases). CDR3 length equals 12 residues. CDR1 and CDR2 (germline): LNHDA, SQIVND (reference sequence). The V gene lost 7 bases and the J gene lost 3 bases, with 7 bases spanning the gap. CDR3 amino acids: CASKGVYNEQFF. The CDR3 DNA reads TGTGCCAGTAAAGGGGTCTACAATGAGCAGTTCTTC. The variable domain in full, with the rest retrieved from reference TRBV19 and TRBJ2-1, is DGGITQSPKYLFRKEGQNVTLSCEQNLNHDAMYWYRQDPGQGLRLIYYSQIVNDFQKGDIAEGYSVSREKKESFPLTVTSAQKNPTAFYLCASKGVYNEQFFGPGTRLTVL.

This clone has just a few counts. The chain joins TRBV9 to TRBJ2-3; the D gene is possibly TRBD1 (8 bases). The V gene's germline CDR1 is SGDLS and CDR2 YYNGEE. V was clipped by 1 base and J by 7 bases, with 13 bases between them. This CDR3 region has 14 residues. The CDR3 bases are TGTGCCAGCAGCGTAACAGGGGGACTAAATACGCAGTATTTT. This sequence encodes CASSVTGGLNTQYF.

For the CDR3, the DNA is TGTGCCAGCAGTTTAAAGCTGTCTGGGACCCAGTACTTC. Translation: CASSLKLSGTQYF. The chain is built from TRBV12-3 or TRBV12-4 and TRBJ2-5; unclear D gene. V was shortened by 2 bases and J by 7 bases, with 11 bases between the two germline ends. The CDR3 has 13 residues.

The rearrangement uses TRBV4-1 and TRBJ2-1, with 7 bases matching TRBD1. J was trimmed by 8 bases and V by 0 bases; bases with no gene match: 7. Germline V gene data show CDR1 as MGHRA and CDR2 as YSYEKL. CDR3 length equals 15 residues. In nucleotides, the CDR3 is TGCGCCAGCAGCCAAGAAGGAACAGGGGTCTATGAGCAGTTCTTC. Translated, it gives CASSQEGTGVYEQFF.